One sample yielded the 9 T cell receptor beta chains listed below, sequenced in a study of T cell responses to AZD1222 COVID-19 vaccine. Some clones are missing from TCRdb's copy, which holds only in-frame ones; the method was immunoSEQ multiplex PCR. The table includes over 150,000 clones, about nine tenths detected once. The source was peripheral blood, collected on day 0 of AZD1222 vaccination. All receptors derive from an adult in good health.

V is TRBV7-6 and J is TRBJ1-4, with 7 bases that match TRBD1. V was pared by 4 bases and J by 5 bases, with 4 bases of the junction left unmatched. The CDR3 extends over 14 amino acids. Germline V gives CDR1 SGHVS, CDR2 FNYEAQ. CDR3 in DNA: TGTGCCAGCAGCTCCAGGGGGGTAAATGAAAAACTGTTTTTT. Translated: CASSSRGVNEKLFF.

The rearrangement uses TRBV11-2 and TRBJ2-1; D gene uncertain. Trimming took 0 bases from V and 12 from J, leaving 12 bases between them. The germline V gene encodes CDR1 SGHAT and CDR2 FQNNGV. The CDR3 consists of 13 residues. The CDR3 bases are TGTGCCAGCAGCTTAGAACCCCTCAGTAGGCAGTTCTTC. Translated, it gives CASSLEPLSRQFF.

The chain carries TRBV5-6 and TRBJ1-5; D gene uncertain. The V end lost 1 base, the J end lost 1 base, and 9 bases lay between the germline ends. The CDR3 runs 15 residues. Germline V gene sequence: CDR1 SGHDT, CDR2 YYEEEE. The CDR3 bases are TGTGCCAGCAGCTTGAACCCAGACAGCAATCAGCCCCAGCATTTT. Amino acids: CASSLNPDSNQPQHF.

V and J are TRBV6-5 and TRBJ1-2; 10 bases agree with TRBD1. Germline V gives CDR1 MNHEY, CDR2 SVGAGI. V lost 0 bases, J lost 5 bases, and 6 bases stayed unmatched. The CDR3 consists of 16 residues. The CDR3 reads CASSYSRTGGWYGYTF. For the CDR3, the DNA is TGTGCCAGCAGTTACTCGCGGACAGGGGGGTGGTATGGCTACACCTTC.

The chain is built from TRBV6-6 and TRBJ2-7; the match to TRBD2 covers 7 bases. Trimming cost V 6 bases and J 5 bases; bases outside gene matches: 13. The CDR3 has 15 residues. Germline V gene lookup returns CDR1 MNHNY and CDR2 SVGAGI (reference sequence). The CDR3 DNA reads as TGTGCCAGCAGGCCCGGGGGGACTGACTTGAACGAGCAGTACTTC. It is translated as CASRPGGTDLNEQYF.

The chain carries TRBV6-2 or TRBV6-3 and TRBJ1-1; D call uncertain. In germline, CDR1 is MNHEY, CDR2 SVGEGT. The V gene lost 4 bases and the J gene lost 1 base, with 13 bases spanning the gap. CDR3 length: 15 amino acids. The CDR3 DNA sequence: TGTGCCAGCAGTTTTCTTTTGGTCCCGAACACTGAAGCTTTCTTT. Residues: CASSFLLVPNTEAFF.

The chain is built from TRBV16 and TRBJ2-5; TRBD1 is a possible D gene (5 bases). Germline V lookup: CDR1 KGHSY, CDR2 FQNENV. The V gene lost 0 bases and the J gene lost 0 bases, with 11 bases spanning the gap. The CDR3 runs 16 residues. The chain's CDR3 is CASSQSRVRNQETQYF. The CDR3 nucleotides are TGTGCCAGCAGCCAATCCAGGGTTCGAAACCAAGAGACCCAGTACTTC. Full variable domain (remainder filled in from reference TRBV16 and TRBJ2-5): GEEVAQTPKHLVRGEGQKAKLYCAPIKGHSYVFWYQQVLKNEFKFLISFQNENVFDETGMPKERFSAKCLPNSPCSLEIQATKLEDSAVYFCASSQSRVRNQETQYFGPGTRLLVL.

This chain connects TRBV29-1 to TRBJ2-5; the D gene is possibly TRBD1 (6 bases). The germline gives CDR1 SQVTM, CDR2 ANQGSEA. V lost 7 bases and J lost 5, with 17 bases in between. The CDR3 is made up of 13 amino acids. The CDR3 region is CSGQGPPGETQYF. CDR3 sequence (DNA): TGCAGCGGTCAGGGGCCCCCGGGGGAGACCCAGTACTTC.

The genes are TRBV5-4 and TRBJ2-5, with D unresolved. Germline V lookup: CDR1 SGHNT, CDR2 YYREEE (reference sequence). The CDR3 has 15 amino acids. Deletions cut 4 bases from V and 4 bases from J, with 17 bases between. CDR3 DNA sequence: TGTGCCAGCAGCCCCCTGGGCGGCTATGGAGAGACCCAGTACTTC. Protein sequence: CASSPLGGYGETQYF.